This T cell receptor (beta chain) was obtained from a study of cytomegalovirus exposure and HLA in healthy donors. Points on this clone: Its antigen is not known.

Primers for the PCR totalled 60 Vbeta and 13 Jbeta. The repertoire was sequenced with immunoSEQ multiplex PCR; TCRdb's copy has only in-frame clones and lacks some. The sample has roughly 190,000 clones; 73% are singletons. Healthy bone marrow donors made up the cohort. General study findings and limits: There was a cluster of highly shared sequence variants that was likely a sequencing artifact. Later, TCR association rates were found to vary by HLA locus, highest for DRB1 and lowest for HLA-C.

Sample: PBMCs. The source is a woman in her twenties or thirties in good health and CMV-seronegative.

CDR3 bases: TGTGCCAGCAGTTTAGCTGGGGACTTTAGAAACATTCAGTACTTC. It encodes CASSLAGDFRNIQYF. The J gene is TRBJ2-4, the V gene TRBV6-6, with a tentative D call TRBD2 (6 bases). V was trimmed by 4 bases and J by 6 bases, leaving 16 bases between them. The germline V gene has CDR1 MNHNY and CDR2 SVGAGI (reference sequence). This CDR3 comprises 15 residues.